The source of this T cell receptor (beta chain) is a study of blood T cell repertoires in COVID-19. Overall study context: Samples of COVID-19 (acute and convalescent) were obtained from the United States, Italy and Spain. PBMCs, B-cell-depleted T cells, or T cells were the source of the cDNA or gDNA that made up the material.

Authors' methods: Using reference gene primer amplification, nucleated cell counts were estimated. Profiling relied on immunoSEQ multiplex PCR, and the TCRdb table lists in-frame clones only, not all of them. V, J and clone size reflect that table, while D and trimming were determined from the DNA. Of 35,000 to 45,000 clones in the sample, 80% were seen once. The CDR3 spans 15 residues. CDR1 and CDR2 (germline): SGHDT, YYEEEE. Trimming stripped 4 bases from V and 0 bases from J, with 11 bases between. The TCR comes from a man in his 70s with acute or convalescent COVID-19. Sequencing was performed on peripheral blood. The rearrangement links TRBV5-6 to TRBJ2-1; no firm D call. CDR3 residues: CASSQRQSSYNEQFF. DNA of the CDR3: TGTGCCAGCAGCCAGAGGCAAAGCTCCTACAATGAGCAGTTCTTC.